These 15 T cell receptor beta chains came from one sample sequenced in a study of regulatory T cells in long-lasting Graves disease. Time point noted: newly diagnosed GD, antithyroid drugs for less than 3 months. The TCR library was made from RNA that had been extracted from PBMCs in TRIzol. With iRepertoire HTBI primers and Arm-PCR of CDR3 regions, TCR beta libraries were built. Via MiXCR, TCRdb re-called the multiplex PCR reads, giving one row per CDR3 protein. The sample consists of around 460,000 distinct CDR3 sequences, 14% of them appearing once. These data are also associated with another study on T cells in Graves' hyperthyroidism and ophthalmopathy.

The sample in question was peripheral blood mononuclear cells (PBMCs), obtained at new diagnosis, from a patient treated with antithyroid drugs. These receptors all stem from a woman aged 50 to 60 with Graves disease.

This clonotype was observed a few times. The chain is built from TRBV5-4 and TRBJ2-5, with 10 bases that match TRBD2. The CDR3 totals 18 residues. Germline lookup yields CDR1 SGHNT and CDR2 YYREEE (reference sequence). Germline trimming cut 4 bases from V and 0 bases from J; bases unmatched to any gene: 12. The CDR3 loop is CASSPGLAETWYQETQYF. The CDR3 DNA follows: TGTGCCAGCAGCCCAGGACTAGCGGAGACATGGTACCAAGAGACCCAGTACTTC. Filled out from reference TRBV5-4 and TRBJ2-5, the complete variable domain reads ETGVTQSPTHLIKTRGQQVTLRCSSQSGHNTVSWYQQALGQGPQFIFQYYREEENGRGNFPPRFSGLQFPNYSSELNVNALELDDSALYLCASSPGLAETWYQETQYFGPGTRLLVL.

This clonotype has ten or more counts. For the CDR3, the DNA is TGTGCCAGCAGCCAAGAGGCGGGACAAGAGACCCAGTACTTC. Protein: CASSQEAGQETQYF. The chain joins TRBV3-1 to TRBJ2-5; perhaps TRBD2 as D (6 bases). Per germline, CDR1 LGHDT and CDR2 YNNKEL (reference sequence). This CDR3 is built from 14 residues. The V end lost 0 bases, the J end lost 2 bases, and 7 bases lay between the germline ends.

In its sample, this clonotype was seen many times. The chain is built from TRBV12-3 or TRBV12-4 and TRBJ2-2, with 10 bases matching TRBD2. The CDR3 sequence is 16 residues long. V dropped 6 bases and J dropped 4; count of bases not matched to a gene: 8. CDR3 DNA sequence: TGTGCCAGCAGCCCCCCTAGCGGGAGAGTCACCGGGGAGCTGTTTTTT. This codes for CASSPPSGRVTGELFF.

This clonotype was counted many times. The chain carries TRBV3-1 and TRBJ2-7; 13 bases fit TRBD2. Trimming removed 1 base from V and 3 bases from J; junction bases left unmatched: 0. The length of the CDR3 is 15 residues. Germline V gene lookup returns CDR1 LGHDT and CDR2 YNNKEL (reference sequence). CDR3 DNA sequence: TGTGCCAGCAGCCAAGGACTAGCGGGAGGCTACGAGCAGTACTTC. It yields the protein CASSQGLAGGYEQYF.

This chain links TRBV4-1 with TRBJ1-4, with no clear D. This CDR3 is 17 amino acids long. Germline V gene sequence: CDR1 MGHRA, CDR2 YSYEKL. V was clipped by 0 bases and J by 4 bases, with 15 bases between them. The CDR3 nucleotides read TGCGCCAGCAGCCAAGATTCATTGGAAGCTATTAATGAAAAACTGTTTTTT. Its translation: CASSQDSLEAINEKLFF.

This clonotype was detected ten times or more. The CDR3 loop reads CASSPEGVSYNEQFF. CDR3 nucleotide sequence: TGTGCCAGCAGCCCTGAGGGAGTCTCCTACAATGAGCAGTTCTTC. The V gene is TRBV5-6, the J gene TRBJ2-1, with a tentative D call TRBD2 (5 bases). Germline V lookup: CDR1 SGHDT, CDR2 YYEEEE. This CDR3 has 15 amino acids. Trimming pared 4 bases from V and 0 bases from J, leaving 11 bases between. Combining the CDR3 with reference TRBV5-6 and TRBJ2-1 gives the whole variable domain DAGVTQSPTHLIKTRGQQVTLRCSPKSGHDTVSWYQQALGQGPQFIFQYYEEEERQRGNFPDRFSGHQFPNYSSELNVNALLLGDSALYLCASSPEGVSYNEQFFGPGTRLTVL.

In its sample, this clonotype was seen many times. The V gene is TRBV11-2, the J gene TRBJ2-5; either TRBD1 or TRBD2 may fit D (5 bases each). The CDR3 loop spans 15 amino acids. The V end was cut by 0 bases, the J end by 1 base, with 9 bases between. Germline values: CDR1 SGHAT, CDR2 FQNNGV. The CDR3 coding sequence is TGTGCCAGCAGCTTAGACCCAGGGACCCAAGAGACCCAGTACTTC. Translation gives CASSLDPGTQETQYF. The full variable domain, with the rest looked up from reference TRBV11-2 and TRBJ2-5, is EAGVAQSPRYKIIEKRQSVAFWCNPISGHATLYWYQQILGQGPKLLIQFQNNGVVDDSQLPKDRFSAERLKGVDSTLKIQPAKLEDSAVYLCASSLDPGTQETQYFGPGTRLLVL.

There are many counts of this clonotype. The V and J genes are TRBV11-2 and TRBJ2-1, with D possibly being TRBD1 or TRBD2 (6 bases each). Germline CDR1 is SGHAT and CDR2 is FQNNGV. Between the trimmed V and J ends, which lost 7 bases and 6 bases, there was a span of 28 bases. This CDR3 is built from 18 residues. CDR3 sequence (DNA): TGTGCCAGCATCCCCCGGGGGCTTCGGGGGCTAGCAGGCAATGAGCAGTTCTTC. The encoded protein is CASIPRGLRGLAGNEQFF.

This clonotype has a count of ten or more. The V gene is TRBV28, the J gene TRBJ1-1, with D possibly TRBD1 on 5 matching bases. The length of the CDR3 is 15 residues. The germline V and J ends were trimmed by 3 bases and 0 bases, with 11 bases remaining between them. Germline V gene sequence: CDR1 MDHEN, CDR2 SYDVKM. CDR3 region: CASSLGRTMNTEAFF. The CDR3 coding sequence is TGTGCCAGCAGTTTGGGGCGGACTATGAACACTGAAGCTTTCTTT.

In its sample, this clonotype was seen many times. This chain uses TRBV30 with TRBJ2-1; D is undetermined. Trimming pared 5 bases from V and 4 bases from J, leaving 9 bases between. This CDR3 region has 12 residues. Germline loops: CDR1 GTSNPN, CDR2 SVGIG (reference sequence). As DNA, the CDR3 is TGTGCCTGGGCAGGCGATTACAATGAGCAGTTCTTC. This gives the protein CAWAGDYNEQFF.

This clonotype was seen a handful of times. The CDR3 DNA reads TGTGCCAGTAGCCCGCTGTCTCTTTTCTCTGGGACAGGGAATGGCTACACCTTC. It is translated as CASSPLSLFSGTGNGYTF. The chain uses TRBV19 and TRBJ1-2; 9 nucleotides match TRBD1. This CDR3 is 18 amino acids long. Germline-derived CDR1 and CDR2 are LNHDA and SQIVND (reference sequence). V was clipped by 6 bases and J by 6 bases; unmatched bases: 20. The full variable domain, completed using reference TRBV19 and TRBJ1-2, is DGGITQSPKYLFRKEGQNVTLSCEQNLNHDAMYWYRQDPGQGLRLIYYSQIVNDFQKGDIAEGYSVSREKKESFPLTVTSAQKNPTAFYLCASSPLSLFSGTGNGYTFGSGTRLTVV.

The chain recombines TRBV6-2 or TRBV6-3 with TRBJ2-3; D is tentatively TRBD1 or TRBD2 (5 bases each). Trimming stripped 7 bases from V and 6 bases from J, with 20 bases between. The CDR3 extends over 15 amino acids. Per the germline V gene, CDR1 is MNHEY and CDR2 is SVGEGT. The CDR3 region has the DNA TGTGCCAGCACCTCTCCTACAGGACTGCCCGATACGCAGTATTTT. Amino acid sequence: CASTSPTGLPDTQYF.

A word on this clonotype: One base away lies a much larger clone, so this may be a sequencing read error. This chain joins TRBV7-9 and TRBJ2-1, with TRBD2 as a possible D gene (5 bases). Trimming left V 3 bases short and J 10 bases short, with 16 bases between. Germline CDR1 is SEHNR and CDR2 is FQNEAQ (reference sequence). The CDR3 is 14 amino acids. The CDR3 reads CASSFGVGSYEQFF. The CDR3 DNA reads as TGTGCCAGCAGCTTCGGGGTGGGATCCTACGAGCAGTTCTTC.

The gene calls are TRBV6-1 and TRBJ1-2; TRBD1 aligns across 7 bases. Germline V gene lookup returns CDR1 MNHNS and CDR2 SASEGT. After removal of 6 bases from V and 4 bases from J, the junction contained 5 bases not matched to a gene. CDR3 size: 13 residues. CDR3: CASRWDSRYGYTF. Written as DNA, the CDR3 is TGTGCCAGCAGGTGGGACAGCCGCTATGGCTACACCTTC.

This clonotype was seen at least ten times. The chain couples TRBV11-2 to TRBJ1-1; TRBD1 agrees at 7 bases. The CDR3 is made up of 14 amino acids. Looked up from germline, CDR1 is SGHAT and CDR2 is FQNNGV. V dropped 9 bases and J dropped 1; count of bases not matched to a gene: 8. DNA of the CDR3: TGTGCCAGTTACAGGGGCCCAACGAACACTGAAGCTTTCTTT. Its protein is CASYRGPTNTEAFF.